The 32 T cell receptor beta chains given below trace back to one sample, sequenced in a study of control samples from healthy donors and cancer patients. Profiling relied on immunoSEQ multiplex PCR, and the TCRdb table lists in-frame clones only, not all of them. The profile covers under 80,000 clones, with approximately 87% appearing a single time and over 25% taken by the ten largest. Sequencing was performed on blood. All receptors derive from a man over 45 in good health.

This chain links TRBV4-3 with TRBJ2-4; perhaps TRBD1 as D (6 bases). Germline loops: CDR1 LGHNA, CDR2 YSLEER. The CDR3 spans 15 residues. The V end lost 3 bases, the J end lost 0 bases, and 9 bases lay between the germline ends. The CDR3 here is CASSHEGGAKNIQYF. The CDR3 nucleotides read TGCGCCAGCAGCCACGAAGGGGGAGCCAAAAACATTCAGTACTTC.

The chain joins TRBV6-2 or TRBV6-3 to TRBJ1-1, with 8 bases identical to TRBD1. This CDR3 region has 18 residues. V trimming: 4 bases; J trimming: 0 bases; junction bases outside the gene matches: 13. The germline CDR1 and CDR2 sequences are MNHEY and SVGEGT. The CDR3 nucleotides read TGTGCCAGCAGTTTCCCCTTGACAGGGGCCAACATGAACACTGAAGCTTTCTTT. The encoded protein is CASSFPLTGANMNTEAFF.

The V call is TRBV7-2, the J call TRBJ1-1; 8 nucleotides line up with TRBD1. The CDR3 has 15 residues. Germline CDR1 and CDR2: SGHTA and FQGNSA. Trimming at V came to 0 bases and at J to 3 bases, leaving 3 bases not matched to a gene. CDR3 nucleotide sequence: TGTGCCAGCAGCTTAGCTAGACAGGGGTACACTGAAGCTTTCTTT. This codes for CASSLARQGYTEAFF. The full variable domain, completed using reference TRBV7-2 and TRBJ1-1, is GAGVSQSPSNKVTEKGKDVELRCDPISGHTALYWYRQSLGQGLEFLIYFQGNSAPDKSGLPSDRFSAERTGGSVSTLTIQRTQQEDSAVYLCASSLARQGYTEAFFGQGTRLTVV.

V usage is TRBV20-1 and J usage is TRBJ2-1, with TRBD2 as a possible D gene (6 bases). The V end was cut by 3 bases, the J end by 1 base, with 10 bases between. This CDR3 is built from 14 residues. Germline V lookup: CDR1 DFQATT, CDR2 SNEGSKA (reference sequence). The CDR3 sequence: CSASGGSSYNEQFF. For the CDR3, the DNA is TGCAGTGCTAGTGGGGGGAGTTCCTACAATGAGCAGTTCTTC.

This clone was found a few times. The V gene is TRBV6-5, the J gene TRBJ2-2; D uncertain. V was clipped by 6 bases and J by 6 bases, with 11 bases between them. This CDR3 spans 13 amino acids. Germline V gene lookup returns CDR1 MNHEY and CDR2 SVGAGI. CDR3 loop: CASSLSSAGELFF. The CDR3 nucleotides read TGTGCCAGCAGCCTCAGTTCAGCCGGGGAGCTGTTTTTT.

The V gene is TRBV5-1, the J gene TRBJ2-2; 10 bases are shared with TRBD1. V dropped 4 bases and J dropped 4; count of bases not matched to a gene: 4. CDR3 length equals 15 residues. The germline gives CDR1 SGHRS, CDR2 YFSETQ. Here the CDR3 DNA reads TGCGCCAGCAGCCCGGACAGGGGGTTCACCGGGGAGCTGTTTTTT. Residues: CASSPDRGFTGELFF.

V usage is TRBV28 and J usage is TRBJ2-7; 7 bases match TRBD2. J was trimmed by 7 bases and V by 6 bases; bases with no gene match: 6. The CDR3 spans 12 residues. Germline V gene lookup returns CDR1 MDHEN and CDR2 SYDVKM. This CDR3 reads CASSGGGWEQYF. CDR3 DNA: TGTGCCAGCAGCGGGGGAGGGTGGGAGCAGTACTTC.

This chain connects TRBV12-5 to TRBJ2-5; no firm D call. The CDR3 is 16 amino acids. V was trimmed by 2 bases and J by 10 bases, leaving 23 bases between them. The germline CDR1 and CDR2 sequences are LGHNT and FRNRAP. This chain's CDR3 is CASGLISGSLNANQYF. Here the CDR3 DNA reads TGTGCTAGTGGTTTGATATCAGGTAGCCTAAATGCGAACCAGTACTTC.

The chain links TRBV16 to TRBJ1-2, with unresolved D. Germline values: CDR1 KGHSY, CDR2 FQNENV. Trimming took 4 bases from V and 8 from J, leaving 11 bases between them. CDR3 size: 12 residues. The CDR3 coding sequence is TGTGCCAGCAGCCGGACGAGGTCCGGCTACACCTTC. It specifies CASSRTRSGYTF.

This chain links TRBV5-5 with TRBJ2-2; 9 bases align to TRBD2. J was trimmed by 1 base and V by 3 bases; bases with no gene match: 4. The CDR3 has 16 amino acids. Germline values: CDR1 SGHKS, CDR2 YYEKEE (reference sequence). CDR3 bases: TGTGCCAGCAGCTCGCTAGCGGGGAGGAACACCGGGGAGCTGTTTTTT. As protein: CASSSLAGRNTGELFF.

This chain uses TRBV30 with TRBJ2-1; D is undetermined. CDR1 GTSNPN and CDR2 SVGIG come from the germline V gene (reference sequence). V shed 4 bases and J shed 6 bases, with 10 bases lying between them. This CDR3 has 12 amino acids. DNA for the CDR3: TGTGCCTGGACTCGTCAAGGCAATGAGCAGTTCTTC. Translated, it gives CAWTRQGNEQFF.

As concerns this clone: In the same sample, other DNA sequences code for this CDR3. This rearrangement joins TRBV4-3 to TRBJ1-6, with D uncertain. The CDR3 extends over 16 amino acids. V was clipped by 0 bases and J by 0 bases, with 6 bases between them. Looked up from germline, CDR1 is LGHNA and CDR2 is YSLEER. CDR3 in amino acids: CASSQERSSYNSPLHF. CDR3 nucleotide sequence: TGCGCCAGCAGCCAAGAAAGGAGCTCCTATAATTCACCCCTCCACTTT.

The rearrangement links TRBV5-1 to TRBJ1-1, with a possible D match to TRBD1 (5 bases). The germline V gene has CDR1 SGHRS and CDR2 YFSETQ. CDR3 size: 16 residues. Trimming pared 2 bases from V and 4 bases from J, leaving 18 bases between. CDR3 residues: CASSLVGDGLGTEAFF. The CDR3 nucleotides read TGCGCCAGCAGCTTAGTCGGGGACGGTTTGGGCACTGAAGCTTTCTTT.

Only a few counts were recorded for this clone. The chain recombines TRBV5-1 with TRBJ2-7; weak D call: TRBD1 (6 bases). This CDR3 is 16 amino acids long. The germline V gene has CDR1 SGHRS and CDR2 YFSETQ. Trimming shortened V by 2 bases and J by 4 bases, and 19 bases separated the two germline ends. CDR3 nucleotide sequence: TGCGCCAGCAGCTTCGGTAAGACAGGCTCACCGTACGAGCAGTACTTC. Its protein is CASSFGKTGSPYEQYF.

V is TRBV7-9 and J is TRBJ1-2; D remains unclear. CDR1 is SEHNR, CDR2 FQNEAQ, per germline (reference sequence). The CDR3 contains 11 residues. V lost 1 base and J lost 7, with 4 bases in between. CDR3 sequence (DNA): TGTGCCAGCAGCTTAGACAGTGGCTACACCTTC. Translated: CASSLDSGYTF.

This clone has just one count. The V call is TRBV5-4, the J call TRBJ2-7, with D maybe TRBD1 (5 bases). Germline CDR1 and CDR2: SGHNT and YYREEE (reference sequence). V was shortened by 0 bases and J by 1 base, with 11 bases between the two germline ends. The CDR3 runs 15 residues. The CDR3 DNA sequence: TGTGCCAGCAGCTTGGTGGGGCCAGCGTCCTACGAGCAGTACTTC. This encodes CASSLVGPASYEQYF.

This CDR3 is CASSLGGRVSYNEQFF. In nucleotides, the CDR3 is TGTGCCAGCAGCTTGGGCGGGAGGGTATCCTACAATGAGCAGTTCTTC. The chain uses TRBV5-4 and TRBJ2-1; TRBD2 matches at 9 bases. J was trimmed by 1 base and V by 0 bases; bases with no gene match: 2. The CDR3 runs 16 residues. From germline, CDR1 is SGHNT and CDR2 YYREEE (reference sequence).

A note on this clone: One junction end disagrees with the germline gene, perhaps due to a read error. The chain links TRBV2 to TRBJ1-5, with 8 nucleotides matching TRBD1. Germline CDR1 is SNHLY and CDR2 is FYNNEI. CDR3 size: 14 residues. CDR3 sequence (DNA): TGTGCCAGCAGCGAAGACAGGGGAGGTCAGCCCCAGCATTTT. This translates into CASSEDRGGQPQHF.

V usage is TRBV19 and J usage is TRBJ2-2; tentatively, D is TRBD1 (5 bases). Germline V gene data show CDR1 as LNHDA and CDR2 as SQIVND (reference sequence). The CDR3 has 15 residues. V dropped 4 bases and J dropped 2 bases, with 11 bases sitting between them. CDR3 sequence: CASSTGPKNTGELFF. DNA of the CDR3: TGTGCCAGTAGTACAGGGCCCAAAAACACCGGGGAGCTGTTTTTT.

This chain connects TRBV4-2 to TRBJ2-7, with 8 bases lining up with TRBD1. Per germline, CDR1 LGHNA and CDR2 YNFKEQ. The CDR3 loop spans 15 amino acids. J gave up 4 bases and V 1 base, and 6 bases lay outside the gene matches. The CDR3 bases are TGTGCCAGCAGCCAAGGACAGGGGAGTACATACGAGCAGTACTTC. It encodes CASSQGQGSTYEQYF.

This chain uses TRBV4-3 with TRBJ2-2; TRBD1 is a possible D gene (5 bases). Trimming stripped 0 bases from V and 6 bases from J, with 17 bases between. Looked up from germline, CDR1 is LGHNA and CDR2 is YSLEER. This CDR3 is 17 amino acids long. CDR3: CASSQDLVGAQAGELFF. The DNA of the CDR3 is TGCGCCAGCAGCCAAGATCTTGTAGGGGCCCAGGCCGGGGAGCTGTTTTTT.

The rearrangement uses TRBV6-4 and TRBJ2-3, with 12 bases lining up with TRBD2. This CDR3 is 15 amino acids long. Germline CDR1 is MRHNA and CDR2 is SNTAGT. Trimming removed 4 bases from V and 1 base from J; junction bases left unmatched: 0. The CDR3 DNA sequence: TGTGCCAGCAGTGGACTAGCGGGAGGCACAGATACGCAGTATTTT. Translated: CASSGLAGGTDTQYF.

The chain joins TRBV9 to TRBJ2-3, with D perhaps matching TRBD1 or TRBD2 (6 bases each). Trimming pared 3 bases from V and 1 base from J, leaving 18 bases between. The CDR3 is 17 residues long. CDR1 is SGDLS, CDR2 YYNGEE, per germline. CDR3 coding DNA: TGTGCCAGCAGCGCAATCTCCAAGGGGGGAGGCACAGATACGCAGTATTTT. Protein sequence: CASSAISKGGGTDTQYF.

The chain uses TRBV28 and TRBJ1-1, with TRBD1 matching 9 bases. The CDR3 runs to 16 residues. Looked up from germline, CDR1 is MDHEN and CDR2 is SYDVKM. With V trimmed by 6 bases and J by 1 base, 9 bases remained unmatched. CDR3 amino acids: CASRYRDRVRNTEAFF. The CDR3, as DNA: TGTGCCAGCAGATACCGGGACAGGGTCCGGAACACTGAAGCTTTCTTT.

The chain carries TRBV5-4 and TRBJ2-7; a weak D match, TRBD1 (6 bases). V lost 4 bases to trimming and J lost 0 bases, with 14 bases between them. Per the germline V gene, CDR1 is SGHNT and CDR2 is YYREEE (reference sequence). The CDR3 spans 15 residues. The CDR3 sequence is CASSVAGQSSYEQYF. In DNA, the CDR3 is TGTGCCAGCAGCGTGGCTGGACAGAGCTCCTACGAGCAGTACTTC.

The genes are TRBV25-1 and TRBJ2-1; D is unclear. The V end was cut by 2 bases, the J end by 3 bases, with 11 bases between. This CDR3 region has 15 residues. Germline V gives CDR1 MGHDK, CDR2 SYGVNS. The CDR3 protein is CASSEDQPFYNEQFF. The CDR3 DNA sequence: TGTGCCAGCAGTGAAGACCAACCGTTCTACAATGAGCAGTTCTTC.

This chain connects TRBV10-3 to TRBJ1-2, with D possibly matching TRBD1 (6 bases). Germline V CDR1 and CDR2: ENHRY, SYGVKD. The CDR3 spans 12 residues. The CDR3 DNA reads as TGTGCGGGGGCAGGGGACAACTATGGCTACACCTTC. Translating it yields CAGAGDNYGYTF.

The V gene is TRBV7-9, the J gene TRBJ1-5; TRBD1 might be the D (5 bases). The germline V and J ends were trimmed by 7 bases and 5 bases, with 15 bases remaining between them. The CDR3 loop spans 14 amino acids. CDR1 is SEHNR and CDR2 is FQNEAQ in the germline V gene (reference sequence). The CDR3 is CASTPGGAYQPQHF. CDR3 in DNA: TGTGCCAGCACGCCAGGCGGGGCCTATCAGCCCCAGCATTTT.

The chain couples TRBV6-1 to TRBJ1-1; D gene uncertain. The CDR3 is made up of 14 amino acids. Germline assignment: CDR1 MNHNS and CDR2 SASEGT. V lost 3 bases to trimming and J lost 0 bases, with 8 bases between them. In DNA form, the CDR3 reads TGTGCCAGCAGTGAGCAGGATGTGAACACTGAAGCTTTCTTT. This codes for CASSEQDVNTEAFF.

The chain has TRBV10-2 and TRBJ2-1; D might be TRBD2 (6 bases). V dropped 6 bases and J dropped 0 bases, with 15 bases sitting between them. Germline CDR1 is WSHSY and CDR2 is SAAADI. There are 16 residues in the CDR3. CDR3 DNA: TGCGCCAGCAGACTAGGACTATCAAGCTCCTACAATGAGCAGTTCTTC. It codes for CASRLGLSSSYNEQFF.

V is TRBV5-1 and J is TRBJ1-4, with D tentatively TRBD1 (5 bases). The CDR3 is 14 amino acids. Trimming took off 0 bases at V and 4 bases at J, with 7 bases between the two ends. Germline V gives CDR1 SGHRS, CDR2 YFSETQ. CDR3 coding DNA: TGCGCCAGCAGCTTGGTCGGGGGTAATGAAAAACTGTTTTTT. Its translation: CASSLVGGNEKLFF.

V and J are TRBV4-3 and TRBJ1-1; 8 bases match TRBD1. With V trimmed by 4 bases and J by 4 bases, 5 bases remained unmatched. The CDR3 is made up of 14 amino acids. From germline, CDR1 is LGHNA and CDR2 YSLEER. The CDR3: CASSRNQGATEAFF. The CDR3 coding sequence is TGCGCCAGCAGCCGCAATCAGGGGGCCACTGAAGCTTTCTTT.